These 5 T cell receptor beta chains originate from one sample sequenced in a study of spatial heterogeneity in lung cancer. MiXCR was run by TCRdb on the 5' RACE reads, yielding one entry per CDR3 protein. The table shows around 63,000 distinct CDR3 sequences, with about 6.3% occurring only once. Time point meaning: sample taken at primary tumor resection. Sequencing was performed on PBMCs, taken at surgery. The receptors derive from a female donor with early-stage non-small cell lung cancer.

This clonotype was counted ten times or more. The chain joins TRBV13 to TRBJ2-3; D possibly uses TRBD1 or TRBD2 (6 bases each). Germline V lookup: CDR1 PRHDT, CDR2 FYEKMQ (reference sequence). The CDR3 extends over 16 amino acids. The V gene lost 0 bases and the J gene lost 6 bases, with 16 bases spanning the gap. CDR3 sequence reads: CASSLGGGRGSDTQYF. The CDR3 DNA reads as TGTGCCAGCAGCTTAGGCGGGGGCAGGGGATCCGATACGCAGTATTTT.

The chain is built from TRBV6-1 and TRBJ2-1; TRBD1 matches 7 bases. J was trimmed by 6 bases and V by 2 bases; bases with no gene match: 7. Germline assignment: CDR1 MNHNS and CDR2 SASEGT. The CDR3 spans 15 residues. The CDR3 bases are TGTGCCAGCAGTGAACAGGGGGTATTGGGCAATGAGCAGTTCTTC. This translates into CASSEQGVLGNEQFF.

This clonotype was counted ten times or more. The gene calls are TRBV5-1 and TRBJ1-1; 8 bases map to TRBD1. The CDR3 extends over 14 amino acids. Germline V CDR1 and CDR2: SGHRS, YFSETQ. The ends lost 4 bases at V and 4 bases at J; junction bases unmatched: 6. The CDR3 region is CASSGGQVATEAFF. CDR3 nucleotides: TGCGCCAGCAGCGGGGGACAGGTAGCCACTGAAGCTTTCTTT.

This clonotype showed up many times. The rearrangement uses TRBV9 and TRBJ2-7, with unresolved D. The CDR3 length is 14 residues. Germline V gene data show CDR1 as SGDLS and CDR2 as YYNGEE. The V gene lost 2 bases and the J gene lost 2 bases, with 11 bases spanning the gap. The CDR3 bases are TGTGCCAGCAGCGTCGGATCCGAGGCCTACGAGCAGTACTTC. The encoded protein is CASSVGSEAYEQYF.

The chain uses TRBV7-9 and TRBJ2-3; no reliable D call. Per germline, CDR1 SEHNR and CDR2 FQNEAQ (reference sequence). The V end lost 0 bases, the J end lost 5 bases, and 12 bases lay between the germline ends. The CDR3 has 15 amino acids. The CDR3 sequence is CASSLARNAGDTQYF. The CDR3 coding sequence is TGTGCCAGCAGCTTAGCCAGAAATGCTGGAGATACGCAGTATTTT.